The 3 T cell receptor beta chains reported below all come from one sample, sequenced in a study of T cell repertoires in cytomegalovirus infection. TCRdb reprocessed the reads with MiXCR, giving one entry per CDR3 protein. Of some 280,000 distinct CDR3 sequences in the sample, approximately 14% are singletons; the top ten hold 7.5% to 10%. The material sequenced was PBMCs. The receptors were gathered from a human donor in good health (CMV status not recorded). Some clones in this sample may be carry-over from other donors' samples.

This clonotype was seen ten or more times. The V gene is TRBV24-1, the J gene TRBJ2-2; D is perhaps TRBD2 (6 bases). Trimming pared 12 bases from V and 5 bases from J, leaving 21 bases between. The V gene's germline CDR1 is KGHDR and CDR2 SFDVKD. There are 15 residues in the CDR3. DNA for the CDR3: TGTGCCCCCGACGACCATGGCGGGACGACCGGGGAGCTGTTTTTT. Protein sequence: CAPDDHGGTTGELFF.

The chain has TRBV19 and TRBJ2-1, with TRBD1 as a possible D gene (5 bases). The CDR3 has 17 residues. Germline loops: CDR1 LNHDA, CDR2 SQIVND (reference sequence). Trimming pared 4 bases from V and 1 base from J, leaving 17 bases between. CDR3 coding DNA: TGTGCCAGTAGTAACCCCCAGGGATTTGGGTCCTACAATGAGCAGTTCTTC. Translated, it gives CASSNPQGFGSYNEQFF. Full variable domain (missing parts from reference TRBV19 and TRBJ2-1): DGGITQSPKYLFRKEGQNVTLSCEQNLNHDAMYWYRQDPGQGLRLIYYSQIVNDFQKGDIAEGYSVSREKKESFPLTVTSAQKNPTAFYLCASSNPQGFGSYNEQFFGPGTRLTVL.

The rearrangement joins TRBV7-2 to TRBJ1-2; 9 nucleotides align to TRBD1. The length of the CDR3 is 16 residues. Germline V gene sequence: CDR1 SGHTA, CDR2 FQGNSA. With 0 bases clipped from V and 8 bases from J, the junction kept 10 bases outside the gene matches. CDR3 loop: CASSLARRTGARGYTF. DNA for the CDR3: TGTGCCAGCAGCTTAGCGCGCCGGACAGGGGCCCGAGGCTACACCTTC.